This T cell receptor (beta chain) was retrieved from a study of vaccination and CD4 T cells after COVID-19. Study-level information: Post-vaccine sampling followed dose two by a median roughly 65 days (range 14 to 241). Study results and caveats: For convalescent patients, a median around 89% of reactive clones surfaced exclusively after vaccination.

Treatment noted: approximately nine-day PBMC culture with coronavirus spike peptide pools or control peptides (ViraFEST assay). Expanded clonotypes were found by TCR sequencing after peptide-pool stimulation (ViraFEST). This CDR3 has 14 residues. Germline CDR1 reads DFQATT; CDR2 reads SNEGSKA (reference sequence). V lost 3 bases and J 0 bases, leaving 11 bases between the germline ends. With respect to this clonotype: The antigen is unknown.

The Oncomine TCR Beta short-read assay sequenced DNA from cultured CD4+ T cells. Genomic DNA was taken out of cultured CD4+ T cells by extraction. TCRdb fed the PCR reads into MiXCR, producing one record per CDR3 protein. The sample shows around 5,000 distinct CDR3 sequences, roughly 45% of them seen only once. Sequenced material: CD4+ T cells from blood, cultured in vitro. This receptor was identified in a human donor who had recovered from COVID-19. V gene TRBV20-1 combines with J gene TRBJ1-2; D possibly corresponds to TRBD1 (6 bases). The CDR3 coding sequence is TGCAGTGCTAGCGACAGGCGAACTAACTATGGCTACACCTTC. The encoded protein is CSASDRRTNYGYTF.